These T cell receptor beta chains were read from a single sample in a study of early T cells in non-severe SARS-CoV-2 infection. MiXCR, applied by TCRdb to the 5' RACE reads, yields one record per CDR3 protein. Here the sample spans 30,000 to 45,000 distinct CDR3 sequences, 4.5% to 7% being singletons. Sample: whole blood, taken at baseline. All receptors come from an adult who was a healthcare worker with PCR-confirmed SARS-CoV-2 infection or an uninfected control (not recorded which). Each CDR3 is given with its conserved first and last residue. D genes are given only for firm matches.

v_call d_call cdr3_aa
TRBV9 TRBD1 CASSDVGTAITDTQYF
TRBV7-2 NA CASSSRSSSYEQYF
TRBV15 TRBD1 CATSRGRLPGGGNQPQHF
TRBV5-1 NA CASSLLGGMATEAFF
TRBV3-1 NA CASSQAGSEQYF
TRBV6-1 TRBD1 CASRQLGQGTDTQYF
TRBV11-2 TRBD2 CASSFIGGSGSEQFF
TRBV12-3/TRBV12-4 TRBD1 CASSSPVPGQRQETQYF
TRBV19 TRBD2 CASSLLAGGPRDTQYF
TRBV28 NA CASSPGLHGEAFF
TRBV10-3 NA CAIRDIVSYNEQFF
TRBV4-1 NA CASSQEGKNLRNSPLHF
TRBV12-3/TRBV12-4 TRBD1 CASSRQGGARGYTF
TRBV15 NA CATSRDRATFQQQYF
TRBV29-1 TRBD1 CSAWDRGRRGYTF
TRBV6-5 TRBD1 CASSLPRGQGAGEQYF
TRBV27 NA CASSLRGRGSETQYF
TRBV30 TRBD2 CAWSTGTGTRIYEQYF
TRBV15 NA CATSREGLGSSGEEQFF
TRBV7-2 NA CASSPRDIYEQYF
TRBV27 TRBD1 CASSLTRGRNFAKNSPLHF
TRBV27 NA CASSLSGGGQNSPLHF
TRBV29-1 TRBD2 CSVPPPGGSTDTQYF
TRBV20-1 TRBD2 CSAINRDYHEQFF
TRBV9 TRBD1 CASSVGAGGSNTEAFF
TRBV20-1 NA CSARDRGDYEQYF
TRBV12-3/TRBV12-4 TRBD1 CASSLLRGSSYNSPLHF
TRBV11-2 NA CASTHSGANVLTF
TRBV7-2 NA CAIGAKTNYEQYF
TRBV5-5 NA CASSLDRGRGAGANVLTF
TRBV30 TRBD1 CAWSAPGTAYEQYF
TRBV7-7 NA CASSLAQGSENTIYF
TRBV12-3/TRBV12-4 NA CASSPSRGANEKLFF
TRBV7-9 NA CAVDGTQYF
TRBV19 TRBD1 CASNRQGADFWNQPQHF
TRBV9 TRBD2 CASSEGTSGGRRYNEQFF
TRBV20-1 TRBD2 CSARVGSGINIQYF
TRBV12-3/TRBV12-4 TRBD1 CASRPTGVREAFF
TRBV2 NA CASSRRTLYEQYF
TRBV29-1 TRBD2 CSSSSGSSEQYF
TRBV20-1 NA CSARPGNEQFF
TRBV12-3/TRBV12-4 NA CASRQTLTREFF
TRBV6-5 NA CASSGQPSYEQYF
TRBV13 NA CASSLGMGKTYEQYF
TRBV6-5 TRBD2 CASSLAGRSTDTQYF
TRBV10-1 TRBD2 CASSAGLAGLAKNIQYF
TRBV2 TRBD2 CASSGLESTDTQYF
TRBV15 NA CATSRDVSYEQYF
TRBV18 NA CASSPETGPTEAFF
TRBV30 TRBD1 CAWSVKGARWINQPQHF